One sample yielded the 12 T cell receptor beta chains listed below, sequenced in a study of T cells in Graves' hyperthyroidism and ophthalmopathy. The investigators amplified TCR beta CDR3 regions from RNA transcripts. A first-round RT-PCR of the TCR CDR3 used the HTBI primer set. TCRdb recomputed calls from the multiplex PCR reads with MiXCR, one row per CDR3 protein. The sample holds approximately 400,000 distinct CDR3 sequences, around 15% seen once. Sequenced sample: blood. The receptors shown here come from a man aged 50 to 60 with Graves' ophthalmopathy.

This clonotype was recorded many times. The chain has TRBV30 and TRBJ1-1; unclear D gene. Germline CDR1 GTSNPN, CDR2 SVGIG (reference sequence). CDR3 length: 14 amino acids. The V end lost 4 bases, the J end lost 3 bases, and 15 bases lay between the germline ends. CDR3 region: CAWMGIGEYTEAFF. CDR3 sequence (DNA): TGTGCCTGGATGGGAATCGGGGAGTACACTGAAGCTTTCTTT.

The rearrangement links TRBV6-1 to TRBJ1-5; D unresolved. V was pared by 1 base and J by 4 bases, with 8 bases between. The germline gives CDR1 MNHNS, CDR2 SASEGT. This CDR3 has 14 amino acids. The CDR3 reads CASSEVVRNQPQHF. The CDR3 DNA reads TGTGCCAGCAGTGAAGTTGTGCGGAATCAGCCCCAGCATTTT.

This clonotype was picked up many times. The chain recombines TRBV13 with TRBJ2-1; D gene uncertain. The CDR3 consists of 15 residues. The germline V and J ends were trimmed by 0 bases and 5 bases, with 11 bases remaining between them. Germline V lookup: CDR1 PRHDT, CDR2 FYEKMQ (reference sequence). CDR3 nucleotides: TGTGCCAGCAGCTTAGGCGGAACAAAACACAATGAGCAGTTCTTC. It encodes CASSLGGTKHNEQFF. Based on the CDR3 plus reference TRBV13 and TRBJ2-1, the full variable domain is AAGVIQSPRHLIKEKRETATLKCYPIPRHDTVYWYQQGPGQDPQFLISFYEKMQSDKGSIPDRFSAQQFSDYHSELNMSSLELGDSALYFCASSLGGTKHNEQFFGPGTRLTVL.

Many counts were recorded for this clonotype. The V call is TRBV6-6, the J call TRBJ2-1; D ambiguous. The CDR3 has 11 residues. Germline V gives CDR1 MNHNY, CDR2 SVGAGI (reference sequence). V lost 2 bases, J lost 6 bases, and 2 bases lay in between. This CDR3 reads CASSYLNEQFF. The CDR3 DNA reads as TGTGCCAGCAGTTACCTCAATGAGCAGTTCTTC.

This clonotype came up many times. The chain employs TRBV5-1 and TRBJ2-5, with D unresolved. Germline V lookup: CDR1 SGHRS, CDR2 YFSETQ. This CDR3 comprises 15 residues. V was trimmed by 4 bases and J by 1 base, leaving 14 bases between them. The chain's CDR3 is CASSLGNSGQETQYF. The CDR3 nucleotides are TGCGCCAGCAGCCTGGGCAATTCAGGCCAAGAGACCCAGTACTTC.

This clonotype was seen only a few times. The rearrangement uses TRBV29-1 and TRBJ2-1, with 12 bases fitting TRBD1. From germline, CDR1 is SQVTM and CDR2 ANQGSEA. V was pared by 6 bases and J by 5 bases, with 8 bases of the junction left unmatched. CDR3 length: 15 amino acids. CDR3: CSVPGTGGTHNEQFF. DNA for the CDR3: TGCAGCGTCCCCGGGACAGGGGGCACTCACAATGAGCAGTTCTTC.

This clonotype occurred many times. The gene calls are TRBV30 and TRBJ2-1; 10 bases map to TRBD2. The CDR3 length is 16 residues. Losses at the gene ends were 3 bases for V and 9 bases for J; bases not matched to a gene: 14. The V gene's germline CDR1 is GTSNPN and CDR2 SVGIG (reference sequence). The CDR3 DNA reads TGTGCCTGGAGGTATGGGCTAGCGGGAGCGAGGGGTGAGCAGTTCTTC. This codes for CAWRYGLAGARGEQFF.

This clonotype came up many times. The CDR3 loop reads CASSFYADTQYF. CDR3 coding DNA: TGTGCCAGCAGTTTCTACGCAGATACGCAGTATTTT. The V and J genes are TRBV12-3 or TRBV12-4 and TRBJ2-3; no definite D call. V was trimmed by 3 bases and J by 4 bases, leaving 5 bases between them. CDR3 size: 12 residues.

This clonotype was counted ten times or more. The chain recombines TRBV7-9 with TRBJ2-7, with D possibly matching TRBD2 (5 bases). CDR3 length equals 15 residues. CDR1 is SEHNR, CDR2 FQNEAQ, per germline (reference sequence). The V gene lost 4 bases and the J gene lost 0 bases, with 13 bases spanning the gap. The CDR3, as DNA: TGTGCCAGCAGCTACTTTAGCGAAGACTCCTACGAGCAGTACTTC. Protein: CASSYFSEDSYEQYF.

In its sample, this clonotype was seen many times. The chain links TRBV28 to TRBJ1-5; no clear D gene. The V and J ends lost 3 bases and 2 bases respectively, with 14 bases between them. Germline V gene lookup returns CDR1 MDHEN and CDR2 SYDVKM. CDR3 length equals 16 residues. Here the CDR3 DNA reads TGTGCCAGCAGTTTTGCCGGCATGATAGGCAATCAGCCCCAGCATTTT. This gives the protein CASSFAGMIGNQPQHF.

This chain connects TRBV5-1 to TRBJ2-1; 8 nucleotides match TRBD1. After removal of 5 bases from V and 7 bases from J, the junction contained 11 bases not matched to a gene. The CDR3 runs to 15 residues. Germline V CDR1 and CDR2: SGHRS, YFSETQ. The CDR3: CASRPPGQEGNEQFF. The CDR3, as DNA: TGCGCCAGCAGGCCTCCGGGACAGGAAGGTAATGAGCAGTTCTTC.

This clonotype was detected a few times. J is TRBJ2-1 and V is TRBV29-1, with TRBD1 identical over 8 bases. The J segment lost 3 bases and the V segment lost 4 bases, leaving 5 bases of the junction unmatched. This CDR3 is 14 amino acids long. Germline V gives CDR1 SQVTM, CDR2 ANQGSEA. The CDR3 bases are TGCAGCGTTGCTACAGGGACAGGCTACAATGAGCAGTTCTTC. It translates to CSVATGTGYNEQFF.